This T cell receptor (beta chain) was sequenced during a study of Tregs in tolerant kidney transplant recipients. Study context: CD4+CD25+CD127- cells came from roughly 3-day belatacept mixed lymphocyte reactions, some with roughly five-day graft donor restimulation. Recipient cells were told from donor cells by antibody staining.

On this clone: Its specificity is not known.

Study-wide results and caveats: No direct test of biological reproducibility was done here.

Germline V lookup: CDR1 SGHRS, CDR2 YFSETQ. The CDR3 is 15 residues long. V was pared by 0 bases and J by 4 bases, with 12 bases between. Repertoires were generated with immunoSEQ multiplex PCR, while TCRdb's copy carries only in-frame clones and drops some. Of under 45,000 clones listed, over 95% are singletons. The rearrangement joins TRBV5-1 to TRBJ2-3; D possibly corresponds to TRBD1 (6 bases). This sequence originates from a human donor in good health. What was sequenced was Tregs from blood cultured with allogeneic cells. The CDR3 protein is CASSLGQVAADTQYF. DNA for the CDR3: TGCGCCAGCAGCTTGGGACAGGTAGCAGCAGATACGCAGTATTTT.